These 28 T cell receptor beta chains originate from one sample sequenced in a study of T cells in Graves' hyperthyroidism and ophthalmopathy. TCR beta CDR3 regions were amplified from RNA transcripts. TCR CDR3 regions were first amplified by RT-PCR with HTBI primers. TCRdb called the multiplex PCR reads again in MiXCR, with one record for every CDR3 protein. This sample yields a few hundred thousand distinct CDR3 sequences, of which approximately 16% are seen a single time; around 3.3% belongs to the top ten. Input material: blood. These receptors came from a woman between 35 and 50 years old with Graves' ophthalmopathy.

This clonotype was found a few times. The chain joins TRBV6-1 to TRBJ2-5; tentatively, D is TRBD2 (6 bases). Germline-derived CDR1 and CDR2 are MNHNS and SASEGT. The CDR3 covers 14 residues. The germline V and J ends were trimmed by 6 bases and 4 bases, with 15 bases remaining between them. Here the CDR3 DNA reads TGTGCCAGCAGAAGTTCTGGGGGGTCAGAGACCCAGTACTTC. It yields the protein CASRSSGGSETQYF.

At least ten counts were recorded for this clonotype. The CDR3 protein is CATLRAAVGSPLHF. CDR3 nucleotide sequence: TGTGCCACCCTTCGGGCCGCGGTCGGTTCACCCCTCCACTTT. V usage is TRBV28 and J usage is TRBJ1-6; no reliable D call. This CDR3 comprises 14 residues. Trimming pared 10 bases from V and 9 bases from J, leaving 19 bases between. The germline gives CDR1 MDHEN, CDR2 SYDVKM.

This clonotype was found many times. The chain joins TRBV20-1 to TRBJ2-1; 12 nucleotides agree with TRBD2. Trimming cost V 6 bases and J 0 bases; bases outside gene matches: 6. CDR3 length equals 16 residues. Germline-derived CDR1 and CDR2 are DFQATT and SNEGSKA (reference sequence). In DNA form, the CDR3 reads TGCAGTGCAACTGGACTAGCGGGACTCTCCTACAATGAGCAGTTCTTC. Translated: CSATGLAGLSYNEQFF.

This clonotype showed up many times. The chain is built from TRBV28 and TRBJ2-7; 9 nucleotides match TRBD2. The length of the CDR3 is 15 residues. J gave up 6 bases and V 6 bases, and 12 bases lay outside the gene matches. Germline V gene sequence: CDR1 MDHEN, CDR2 SYDVKM. The CDR3 sequence: CASSPGGAGGLEQYF. Written as DNA, the CDR3 is TGTGCCAGCAGCCCAGGCGGTGCGGGAGGGCTCGAGCAGTACTTC.

This clonotype was counted only a few times. The V gene is TRBV6-1, the J gene TRBJ1-4, with TRBD1 matching over 10 bases. CDR1 MNHNS and CDR2 SASEGT come from the germline V gene. The CDR3 spans 15 residues. V trimming: 6 bases; J trimming: 7 bases; junction bases outside the gene matches: 8. The CDR3 region is CASSSGGTGVEKLFF. As DNA, the CDR3 is TGTGCCAGCAGCTCTGGCGGGACAGGGGTTGAAAAACTGTTTTTT.

At least ten counts were recorded for this clonotype. This chain links TRBV7-2 with TRBJ2-3; weak D call: TRBD1 (5 bases). Germline loops: CDR1 SGHTA, CDR2 FQGNSA. The length of the CDR3 is 15 residues. The V gene lost 6 bases and the J gene lost 4 bases, with 17 bases spanning the gap. The CDR3 DNA sequence: TGTGCCAGCAGTCTTGGGCAGGGTTCGGCAGATACGCAGTATTTT. This encodes CASSLGQGSADTQYF.

This clonotype was recorded a few times. The chain recombines TRBV30 with TRBJ2-3; possibly TRBD1 for D (7 bases). This CDR3 is built from 18 residues. In germline, CDR1 is GTSNPN, CDR2 SVGIG (reference sequence). With 5 bases removed from V and 3 bases from J, the gap between germline ends came to 27 bases. CDR3 in DNA: TGTGCCTGGGGGTTTAGGGGTTACAGGGGAGGACGTACAGATACGCAGTATTTT. Translating gives CAWGFRGYRGGRTDTQYF.

Ten or more counts support this clonotype. The chain employs TRBV5-1 and TRBJ1-1, with D tentatively TRBD1 (6 bases). The CDR3 length is 16 residues. V was trimmed by 4 bases and J by 0 bases, leaving 16 bases between them. The germline CDR1 and CDR2 sequences are SGHRS and YFSETQ. CDR3 residues: CASSKTGGSMNTEAFF. Here the CDR3 DNA reads TGCGCCAGCAGCAAGACAGGAGGGAGTATGAACACTGAAGCTTTCTTT.

There are many counts of this clonotype. DNA for the CDR3: TGTGCCAGCAGCGGCGGGACAGGGGGCTTTACCACTGAAGCTTTCTTT. This gives the protein CASSGGTGGFTTEAFF. The chain recombines TRBV9 with TRBJ1-1, with 12 positions matching TRBD1. The length of the CDR3 is 16 residues. Trimming at V came to 3 bases and at J to 4 bases, leaving 7 bases not matched to a gene. Per the germline V gene, CDR1 is SGDLS and CDR2 is YYNGEE.

This clonotype was seen many times. This sequence joins TRBV3-1 and TRBJ2-5; perhaps D is TRBD1 or TRBD2 (5 bases each). The CDR3 contains 15 residues. Germline loops: CDR1 LGHDT, CDR2 YNNKEL (reference sequence). V was cut by 0 bases and J by 4 bases, with 12 bases left in between. The DNA for the CDR3 is TGTGCCAGCAGCCAAGATTACCGGGGCAGAGAGACCCAGTACTTC. Translating it yields CASSQDYRGRETQYF.

This clonotype has a count of ten or more. The J gene is TRBJ2-1, the V gene TRBV11-2, with D possibly TRBD2 on 5 matching bases. This CDR3 spans 14 amino acids. Germline V gene sequence: CDR1 SGHAT, CDR2 FQNNGV. Trimming cost V 1 base and J 9 bases, with 13 bases left between them. CDR3 bases: TGTGCCAGCAGCTTAGTACGGGGTGGAGGTGAGCAGTTCTTC. Translation gives CASSLVRGGGEQFF. The full variable domain, rest sourced from reference TRBV11-2 and TRBJ2-1, is EAGVAQSPRYKIIEKRQSVAFWCNPISGHATLYWYQQILGQGPKLLIQFQNNGVVDDSQLPKDRFSAERLKGVDSTLKIQPAKLEDSAVYLCASSLVRGGGEQFFGPGTRLTVL.

This clonotype was seen more than once but under ten times. The chain employs TRBV2 and TRBJ2-4, with a weak D call TRBD2 (5 bases). Between the trimmed V and J ends, which lost 4 bases and 0 bases, there was a span of 10 bases. The germline V gene encodes CDR1 SNHLY and CDR2 FYNNEI. There are 15 residues in the CDR3. CDR3 sequence: CASSVGRAAKNIQYF. The CDR3 region has the DNA TGTGCCAGCAGTGTTGGGAGAGCAGCCAAAAACATTCAGTACTTC.

The rearrangement uses TRBV7-3 and TRBJ2-6; D is ambiguous. The CDR3 spans 13 residues. Trimming pared 5 bases from V and 12 bases from J, leaving 14 bases between. Germline CDR1 SGHTA, CDR2 FQGTGA. This chain's CDR3 is CASSPQPLTVLTF. In DNA, the CDR3 is TGTGCCAGCAGCCCCCAGCCCCTTACCGTCCTGACTTTC.

There are many counts of this clonotype. V gene TRBV28 combines with J gene TRBJ2-5, with TRBD1 matching over 8 bases. The CDR3 is made up of 14 amino acids. The germline V gene has CDR1 MDHEN and CDR2 SYDVKM. V lost 6 bases, J lost 5 bases, and 8 bases stayed unmatched. The CDR3: CASRSAGGAETQYF. The CDR3 bases are TGTGCCAGCAGATCCGCAGGGGGCGCGGAGACCCAGTACTTC.

The table lists this clonotype with many counts. The chain employs TRBV12-3 or TRBV12-4 and TRBJ2-2; 7 nucleotides line up with TRBD1. The CDR3 loop spans 15 amino acids. Germline trimming cut 5 bases from V and 4 bases from J; bases unmatched to any gene: 7. CDR3 residues: CASSRQGGSTGELFF. CDR3 coding DNA: TGTGCCAGCAGTAGACAGGGCGGTAGCACCGGGGAGCTGTTTTTT.

Worth noting for this clonotype: A read error is possible here, since a much larger clone lies one base away. This chain joins TRBV3-1 and TRBJ1-1; D perhaps matches TRBD1 (6 bases). Deletions cut 8 bases from V and 1 base from J, with 17 bases between. Germline CDR1 is LGHDT and CDR2 is YNNKEL (reference sequence). There are 15 residues in the CDR3. CDR3 nucleotides: TGTGCCAGCGGCCTAACGGGGGGCTCGAACACTGAAGCTTTCTTT. Its translation is CASGLTGGSNTEAFF. Looking up the rest from reference TRBV3-1 and TRBJ1-1 gives the full variable domain: DTAVSQTPKYLVTQMGNDKSIKCEQNLGHDTMYWYKQDSKKFLKIMFSYNNKELIINETVPNRFSPKSPDKAHLNLHINSLELGDSAVYFCASGLTGGSNTEAFFGQGTRLTVV.

The rearrangement joins TRBV5-6 to TRBJ2-1, with D tentatively TRBD1 (6 bases). With 5 bases removed from V and 8 bases from J, the gap between germline ends came to 17 bases. CDR1 is SGHDT and CDR2 is YYEEEE in the germline V gene. The CDR3 totals 14 residues. The CDR3, as DNA: TGTGCCAGCAGGCGAAGGGGACACGGAGATGAGCAGTTCTTC. Protein: CASRRRGHGDEQFF.

There are many counts of this clonotype. The J gene is TRBJ1-6, the V gene TRBV6-1; TRBD1 matches at 10 bases. V shed 7 bases, J shed 10 bases, and the junction held 4 bases outside the gene matches. The CDR3 has 13 residues. Germline CDR1 is MNHNS and CDR2 is SASEGT. For the CDR3, the DNA is TGTGCCAGCACCCCGGACAGGGGGTCACCCCTCCACTTT. Its translation is CASTPDRGSPLHF.

This clonotype was picked up many times. The chain uses TRBV12-3 or TRBV12-4 and TRBJ2-7, with D tentatively TRBD1 (5 bases). Trimming took off 5 bases at V and 7 bases at J, with 21 bases between the two ends. There are 15 residues in the CDR3. The CDR3 reads CASSPRQSSPREQYF. In DNA form, the CDR3 reads TGTGCCAGCAGTCCTAGACAGAGTAGTCCACGGGAGCAGTACTTC.

This clonotype was found a few times. The chain has TRBV29-1 and TRBJ2-1; D perhaps matches TRBD1 (6 bases). The CDR3 totals 13 residues. Trimming pared 7 bases from V and 3 bases from J, leaving 13 bases between. Germline-derived CDR1 and CDR2 are SQVTM and ANQGSEA. CDR3 sequence reads: CSADWTDYNEQFF. CDR3 coding DNA: TGCAGCGCTGATTGGACAGACTACAATGAGCAGTTCTTC.

This clonotype was seen repeatedly, ten times or more. Mismatch with germline at one junction end may stem from a read error. J is TRBJ2-5 and V is TRBV20-1; the match to TRBD2 covers 10 bases. This CDR3 is 14 amino acids long. The germline V gene has CDR1 DFQATT and CDR2 SNEGSKA (reference sequence). In DNA, the CDR3 is TGCAGTGCTAGGGCACTAGCGGGGCAAGCGACCCAGTACTTC. Its translation is CSARALAGQATQYF.

Many counts were recorded for this clonotype. The V gene is TRBV2, the J gene TRBJ1-5; D remains ambiguous. The CDR3 extends over 14 amino acids. V was shortened by 6 bases and J by 3 bases, with 12 bases between the two germline ends. Germline values: CDR1 SNHLY, CDR2 FYNNEI. CDR3 amino acids: CASRVLGSNQPQHF. DNA for the CDR3: TGTGCCAGCAGGGTTTTAGGGTCCAATCAGCCCCAGCATTTT.

V gene TRBV7-2 combines with J gene TRBJ2-5; D possibly corresponds to TRBD1 (6 bases). The CDR3 has 15 residues. The germline CDR1 and CDR2 sequences are SGHTA and FQGNSA. Trimming removed 6 bases at V and 5 bases at J, with 19 bases between. CDR3 in amino acids: CASSSRTVPGETQYF. For the CDR3, the DNA is TGTGCCAGCAGTTCCCGGACAGTACCCGGGGAGACCCAGTACTTC. Based on the CDR3 plus reference TRBV7-2 and TRBJ2-5, the full variable domain is GAGVSQSPSNKVTEKGKDVELRCDPISGHTALYWYRQSLGQGLEFLIYFQGNSAPDKSGLPSDRFSAERTGGSVSTLTIQRTQQEDSAVYLCASSSRTVPGETQYFGPGTRLLVL.

This clonotype showed up just a few times. V is TRBV27 and J is TRBJ2-2, with 8 bases aligning to TRBD1. Germline loops: CDR1 MNHEY, CDR2 SMNVEV (reference sequence). Trimming took 5 bases from V and 4 from J; bases not matched to a gene: 6. There are 15 residues in the CDR3. CDR3 in DNA: TGTGCCAGCAGTGACGGACAGGGTCGCACCGGGGAGCTGTTTTTT. The encoded protein is CASSDGQGRTGELFF.

The chain couples TRBV5-5 to TRBJ2-7, with 9 nucleotides matching TRBD1. Germline assignment: CDR1 SGHKS and CDR2 YYEKEE (reference sequence). This CDR3 is built from 16 residues. With 4 bases clipped from V and 2 bases from J, the junction kept 10 bases outside the gene matches. The DNA for the CDR3 is TGTGCCAGCAGCAGCGGGACAGGGTTTATGGCCTACGAGCAGTACTTC. This encodes CASSSGTGFMAYEQYF. The complete variable domain, with remaining parts taken from reference TRBV5-5 and TRBJ2-7, reads DAGVTQSPTHLIKTRGQQVTLRCSPISGHKSVSWYQQVLGQGPQFIFQYYEKEERGRGNFPDRFSARQFPNYSSELNVNALLLGDSALYLCASSSGTGFMAYEQYFGPGTRLTVT.

This clonotype was recorded at least ten times. The chain recombines TRBV11-2 with TRBJ1-1; perhaps TRBD1 as D (5 bases). V lost 1 base and J lost 6, with 12 bases in between. Germline V gene lookup returns CDR1 SGHAT and CDR2 FQNNGV. This CDR3 has 14 amino acids. In DNA, the CDR3 is TGTGCCAGCAGCTTAGCCACTGGGGGAGCTGAAGCTTTCTTT. Encoded protein: CASSLATGGAEAFF.

This clonotype was seen a handful of times. The chain carries TRBV4-1 and TRBJ2-3; 8 nucleotides match TRBD2. CDR3 length equals 15 residues. In germline, CDR1 is MGHRA, CDR2 YSYEKL. After removal of 2 bases from V and 2 bases from J, the junction contained 3 bases not matched to a gene. CDR3 amino acids: CASSQRAGATDTQYF. The CDR3 DNA sequence: TGCGCCAGCAGCCAACGAGCGGGGGCCACAGATACGCAGTATTTT.

This clonotype was seen many times. The rearrangement joins TRBV20-1 to TRBJ2-7, with 7 bases matching TRBD2. The CDR3 length is 11 residues. J lost 3 bases, V lost 6 bases, and 2 bases had no gene match. Germline V gives CDR1 DFQATT, CDR2 SNEGSKA (reference sequence). The CDR3 spells CSARDYYEQYF. The CDR3, as DNA: TGCAGTGCAAGGGACTACTACGAGCAGTACTTC.